This T cell receptor beta chain originates from a study of post-analysis software for immune sequencing data. The CDR3 extends over 14 amino acids. The V end was cut by 3 bases, the J end by 5 bases, with 11 bases between. In germline, CDR1 is SGHVS, CDR2 FNYEAQ. General study findings and limits: Controls showed lower frequencies than patients for 5 or 6 TRBV segments, and TRBV5-6, TRBV5-1 and TRBV20-1 were among these.

This clonotype was observed a single time. As yet, its antigen is unknown. TCR beta libraries were prepared from cDNA with unique molecular identifiers. TCRdb re-called the PCR reads with MiXCR, one entry per CDR3 protein. Seen here are about 800,000 distinct CDR3 sequences, 25% to 30% observed once, and the top ten hold about 0.5%. This clonotype originated in a girl aged 5 to 17 with multiple sclerosis. This chain connects TRBV7-6 to TRBJ2-1; TRBD1 is a possible D gene (5 bases). Sequenced input: blood. CDR3 nucleotide sequence: TGTGCCAGCAGCTTCCAGGGTACCCACAATGAGCAGTTCTTC. It translates to CASSFQGTHNEQFF.